Below, 29 T cell receptor beta chains from the same sample are listed, as sequenced in a study of cytomegalovirus exposure and HLA in healthy donors. Researchers ran the PCR with 60 Vbeta and 13 Jbeta primers. Sequenced by immunoSEQ multiplex PCR; TCRdb stores in-frame clones only, minus some. Among approximately 160,000 clones listed, roughly 75% were seen once. The specimen sequenced was PBMCs. These TCRs come from a male donor in good health and CMV-seronegative.

This chain links TRBV27 with TRBJ1-5; a weak D match, TRBD1 (5 bases). Germline V gene sequence: CDR1 MNHEY, CDR2 SMNVEV (reference sequence). CDR3 size: 15 residues. Trimming stripped 2 bases from V and 0 bases from J, with 8 bases between. The CDR3 DNA reads TGTGCCAGCAGTTTAAGACAGTATAGCAATCAGCCCCAGCATTTT. Protein: CASSLRQYSNQPQHF.

The V gene is TRBV27, the J gene TRBJ2-7, with a tentative D call TRBD2 (6 bases). Germline V gene lookup returns CDR1 MNHEY and CDR2 SMNVEV (reference sequence). V was clipped by 2 bases and J by 5 bases, with 10 bases between them. There are 13 residues in the CDR3. The CDR3 here is CASSLGGTHEQYF. CDR3 bases: TGTGCCAGCAGTTTAGGAGGGACCCACGAGCAGTACTTC.

J is TRBJ2-7 and V is TRBV7-2; TRBD2 aligns across 11 bases. Germline-derived CDR1 and CDR2 are SGHTA and FQGNSA. V shed 3 bases, J shed 6 bases, and the junction held 7 bases outside the gene matches. There are 15 residues in the CDR3. CDR3 DNA sequence: TGTGCCAGCAGCTTGGGGGGACTAGCGGAGCCCGAGCAGTACTTC. This sequence encodes CASSLGGLAEPEQYF.

CDR3 sequence: CASSLERTGVSNQPQHF. CDR3 sequence (DNA): TGTGCCAGCAGCTTAGAAAGAACAGGGGTCTCGAATCAGCCCCAGCATTTT. The chain carries TRBV7-8 and TRBJ1-5, with 7 bases that match TRBD1. The CDR3 consists of 17 residues. Germline loops: CDR1 SGHVS, CDR2 FQNEAQ. With V trimmed by 1 base and J by 4 bases, 10 bases remained unmatched.

A remark on this clone: Germline is not matched at one junction end, which may reflect a read error. The chain uses TRBV6-5 and TRBJ2-7; possibly TRBD2 for D (7 bases). This CDR3 spans 14 amino acids. Germline lookup yields CDR1 MNHEY and CDR2 SVGAGI. The CDR3 bases are TGTGCCAGCAGTTACTCCGCAGGGGACTACGAGCGGTACTTC. It encodes CASSYSAGDYERYF.

The chain links TRBV7-3 to TRBJ2-3, with D uncertain. Germline V CDR1 and CDR2: SGHTA, FQGTGA. Trimming took 2 bases from V and 0 from J, leaving 6 bases between them. This CDR3 contains 14 residues. CDR3 protein: CASSLGSSTDTQYF. CDR3 DNA sequence: TGTGCCAGCAGCTTAGGTAGTAGCACAGATACGCAGTATTTT.

The V and J genes are TRBV15 and TRBJ2-1; TRBD1 matches at 8 bases. Trimming removed 3 bases from V and 0 bases from J; junction bases left unmatched: 1. The CDR3 consists of 15 residues. Per the germline V gene, CDR1 is LNHNV and CDR2 is YYDKDF (reference sequence). The CDR3 region has the DNA TGTGCCACCAGCAGCGGGACAGGCTCCTACAATGAGCAGTTCTTC. It specifies CATSSGTGSYNEQFF.

This sequence joins TRBV11-3 and TRBJ2-1, with 10 bases that match TRBD2. CDR1 and CDR2 from the germline V gene are SGHNT and YENEEA. The CDR3 is 16 amino acids. The junction had 6 bases not matched to a gene; V was cut back by 5 bases and J by 2 bases. In nucleotides, the CDR3 is TGTGCCAGCAGCGGCAGCGGGGGGGTGGCCTACAATGAGCAGTTCTTC. Encoded protein: CASSGSGGVAYNEQFF.

This clone appeared a few times. This chain joins TRBV19 and TRBJ2-1, with D possibly matching TRBD1 (6 bases). Germline CDR1 LNHDA, CDR2 SQIVND (reference sequence). Trimming pared 6 bases from V and 4 bases from J, leaving 10 bases between. CDR3 length: 13 amino acids. CDR3 amino acids: CASSWTEYNEQFF. CDR3 nucleotides: TGTGCCAGTAGCTGGACAGAGTACAATGAGCAGTTCTTC.

The chain couples TRBV11-2 to TRBJ2-3, with 9 nucleotides matching TRBD1. V was clipped by 4 bases and J by 4 bases; unmatched bases: 6. Germline V gene lookup returns CDR1 SGHAT and CDR2 FQNNGV. The CDR3 contains 15 residues. The CDR3 nucleotides are TGTGCCAGCAGCTCAACCGGACAGGGGTCAGATACGCAGTATTTT. Its protein product is CASSSTGQGSDTQYF.

The chain is built from TRBV19 and TRBJ1-4, with D unresolved. Germline CDR1 reads LNHDA; CDR2 reads SQIVND (reference sequence). Deletions cut 5 bases from V and 8 bases from J, with 15 bases between. This CDR3 is 14 amino acids long. The CDR3 reads CASSPRRSEEKLFF. The CDR3 nucleotides are TGTGCCAGTAGTCCTCGGAGGAGCGAAGAAAAACTGTTTTTT.

This clone has just one count. The gene calls are TRBV19 and TRBJ1-6; TRBD1 matches at 7 bases. This CDR3 is built from 19 residues. Per the germline V gene, CDR1 is LNHDA and CDR2 is SQIVND (reference sequence). V lost 3 bases and J lost 0; bases outside the gene matches: 11. This chain's CDR3 is CASSIGQDWASSYNSPLHF. The CDR3 DNA sequence: TGTGCCAGTAGTATCGGACAGGATTGGGCGAGCTCCTATAATTCACCCCTCCACTTT. The complete variable domain, with remaining parts taken from reference TRBV19 and TRBJ1-6, reads DGGITQSPKYLFRKEGQNVTLSCEQNLNHDAMYWYRQDPGQGLRLIYYSQIVNDFQKGDIAEGYSVSREKKESFPLTVTSAQKNPTAFYLCASSIGQDWASSYNSPLHFGNGTRLTVT.

V is TRBV7-9 and J is TRBJ2-3; no clear D gene. Per the germline V gene, CDR1 is SEHNR and CDR2 is FQNEAQ (reference sequence). The CDR3 loop spans 13 amino acids. V was trimmed by 2 bases and J by 8 bases, leaving 11 bases between them. The CDR3 DNA sequence: TGTGCCAGCAGCTTACAGAGGATGGGTACGCAGTATTTT. Protein: CASSLQRMGTQYF.

The gene calls are TRBV7-3 and TRBJ1-1; 7 bases fit TRBD1. The CDR3 totals 13 residues. Germline CDR1 is SGHTA and CDR2 is FQGTGA. With 5 bases clipped from V and 2 bases from J, the junction kept 2 bases outside the gene matches. In nucleotides, the CDR3 is TGTGCCAGCAGCAAGGGGGCAAACACTGAAGCTTTCTTT. Translation: CASSKGANTEAFF.

This rearrangement joins TRBV5-1 to TRBJ2-7; 9 bases align to TRBD1. The CDR3 loop spans 14 amino acids. Germline assignment: CDR1 SGHRS and CDR2 YFSETQ. The junction had 8 bases not matched to a gene; V was cut back by 3 bases and J by 7 bases. The CDR3 nucleotides are TGCGCCAGCAGCTCCGAACAGGGGGCAGGGGAGCAGTACTTC. Protein sequence: CASSSEQGAGEQYF.

The CDR3 bases are TGTGCCAGCAGTTTTAGCGGGAGTAATGAGCAGTTCTTC. Its translation: CASSFSGSNEQFF. The chain links TRBV11-2 to TRBJ2-1, with 9 bases that match TRBD2. The CDR3 sequence is 13 residues long. V lost 6 bases and J lost 7; bases outside the gene matches: 4. In germline, CDR1 is SGHAT, CDR2 FQNNGV.

The genes are TRBV6-6 and TRBJ2-7; D remains unclear. Per germline, CDR1 MNHNY and CDR2 SVGAGI (reference sequence). V was clipped by 5 bases and J by 7 bases, with 9 bases between them. This CDR3 has 11 amino acids. CDR3 sequence (DNA): TGTGCCAGCAGTGGCAAAATTGAGCAGTACTTC. Encoded protein: CASSGKIEQYF.

Turning to this clone: The junction differs from germline at one of its ends, possibly a read error. The chain is built from TRBV6-5 and TRBJ1-2, with D unclear. The CDR3 runs to 12 residues. Germline CDR1 and CDR2: MNHEY and SVGAGI. The CDR3 loop is CASSYGTANTIF. CDR3 sequence (DNA): TGTGCCAGCAGTTACGGAACAGCCAATACGATCTTC.

This chain connects TRBV7-9 to TRBJ1-1; TRBD1 agrees at 8 bases. Germline V gives CDR1 SEHNR, CDR2 FQNEAQ (reference sequence). With V trimmed by 3 bases and J by 5 bases, 5 bases remained unmatched. This CDR3 comprises 14 residues. Written as DNA, the CDR3 is TGTGCCAGCAGCTTTGGACAGGGAGGGACTGAAGCTTTCTTT. The encoded protein is CASSFGQGGTEAFF.

This clone was seen a single time. The rearrangement joins TRBV28 to TRBJ2-2, with D perhaps matching TRBD2 (6 bases). Between the trimmed V and J ends, which lost 9 bases and 2 bases, there was a span of 13 bases. CDR3 length: 14 amino acids. Germline V gene data show CDR1 as MDHEN and CDR2 as SYDVKM. CDR3 amino acids: CASYGGANTGELFF. The DNA for the CDR3 is TGTGCCAGTTACGGCGGGGCAAACACCGGGGAGCTGTTTTTT.

In its sample, this clone was seen a few times. Its ends do not fully match the called genes, so a read error is possible. The CDR3 reads CASSSRTVWDTGEPFF. DNA for the CDR3: TGTGCCAGCAGCTCTCGGACGGTCTGGGACACCGGGGAGCCGTTTTTT. This sequence joins TRBV7-2 and TRBJ2-2, with D perhaps TRBD1 (6 bases). The CDR3 is made up of 16 amino acids. Germline V gene lookup returns CDR1 SGHTA and CDR2 FQGNSA.

The V and J genes are TRBV27 and TRBJ2-1; possibly TRBD2 for D (6 bases). Per the germline V gene, CDR1 is MNHEY and CDR2 is SMNVEV (reference sequence). The length of the CDR3 is 11 residues. V was clipped by 10 bases and J by 7 bases, with 11 bases between them. The CDR3 loop is CATSAGNEQFF. CDR3 DNA: TGTGCCACCTCAGCGGGTAATGAGCAGTTCTTC.

The chain has TRBV10-3 and TRBJ1-5; D gene unclear. Per germline, CDR1 ENHRY and CDR2 SYGVKD. Trimming removed 2 bases at V and 0 bases at J, with 5 bases between. The CDR3 consists of 14 residues. The CDR3 DNA is TGTGCCATCAGTGAGGAGTATAGCAATCAGCCCCAGCATTTT. It yields the protein CAISEEYSNQPQHF.

This chain joins TRBV2 and TRBJ2-1; the D gene is possibly TRBD1 (5 bases). CDR1 is SNHLY and CDR2 is FYNNEI in the germline V gene. The CDR3 contains 15 residues. Trimming stripped 5 bases from V and 2 bases from J, with 13 bases between. The CDR3 reads CASSTRQSPYNEQFF. CDR3 bases: TGTGCCAGCAGTACTCGACAGTCCCCCTACAATGAGCAGTTCTTC.

The chain recombines TRBV7-9 with TRBJ1-1; TRBD1 matches 11 bases. Germline-derived CDR1 and CDR2 are SEHNR and FQNEAQ (reference sequence). Trimming removed 2 bases from V and 10 bases from J; junction bases left unmatched: 3. The CDR3 contains 13 residues. The CDR3 loop reads CASSLTGQGGAFF. The CDR3 DNA follows: TGTGCCAGCAGCTTAACGGGACAGGGGGGAGCTTTCTTT. The full variable domain, in which reference TRBV7-9 and TRBJ1-1 provide the parts outside the CDR3, is DTGVSQNPRHKITKRGQNVTFRCDPISEHNRLYWYRQTLGQGPEFLTYFQNEAQLEKSRLLSDRFSAERPKGSFSTLEIQRTEQGDSAMYLCASSLTGQGGAFFGQGTRLTVV.

The V call is TRBV4-2, the J call TRBJ2-7; 8 bases agree with TRBD1. The CDR3 has 16 amino acids. Germline-derived CDR1 and CDR2 are LGHNA and YNFKEQ. J was trimmed by 8 bases and V by 6 bases; bases with no gene match: 18. The CDR3 reads CASRGAPRQGIYKQYF. Written as DNA, the CDR3 is TGTGCCAGCAGGGGCGCGCCAAGACAGGGGATATACAAGCAGTACTTC.

This clone was counted a single time. This chain connects TRBV30 to TRBJ1-4; tentatively, D is TRBD1 (5 bases). The germline V gene has CDR1 GTSNPN and CDR2 SVGIG (reference sequence). The CDR3 is made up of 13 amino acids. The V end lost 1 base, the J end lost 7 bases, and 10 bases lay between the germline ends. The CDR3 is CAWSGRVGEKLFF. The CDR3 DNA reads TGTGCCTGGAGTGGCAGGGTCGGTGAAAAACTGTTTTTT.

The V call is TRBV10-3, the J call TRBJ2-7; 8 bases map to TRBD1. The V segment lost 10 bases and the J segment 2 bases; nucleotides outside the gene matches: 7. The length of the CDR3 is 13 residues. Per germline, CDR1 ENHRY and CDR2 SYGVKD. The CDR3 bases are TGTGCCACAGCTCAGGGGGCGACCTACGAGCAGTACTTC. Translating it yields CATAQGATYEQYF.

Worth noting for this clone: The sample has other DNA sequences that encode this CDR3 too. The chain couples TRBV28 to TRBJ2-7, with TRBD1 matching over 11 bases. The germline V gene encodes CDR1 MDHEN and CDR2 SYDVKM. The CDR3 is made up of 13 amino acids. Trimming took 6 bases from V and 2 from J; bases not matched to a gene: 0. This CDR3 is CASRGQGAYEQYF. CDR3 bases: TGTGCCAGCAGGGGACAGGGGGCCTACGAGCAGTACTTC.